The clone carrying this T cell receptor beta chain was seen only a few times. Its matching antigen is unknown. The investigators reverse transcribed all of the isolated RNA, so they sequenced expressed TCRB transcripts. Mean read depth for naive, central memory and regulatory T cell samples was several million reads. Method: immunoSEQ multiplex PCR; TCRdb's copy keeps in-frame clones and lacks some. The table lists 600,000 or so clones, around 12% of them singletons. The source of the sample is a study of beta chain features in type 1 diabetes. Notes on the study in general: Any PCR bias toward short templates would affect both groups alike. There was a moderate but significant shortening of TCRB CDR3s in all four CD4+ subsets of Type 1 diabetes patients. Reduced insertions and increased deletions marked VDJ junctions in type 1 diabetes patients.

Germline assignment: CDR1 MNHEY and CDR2 SVGAGI. The CDR3 is 14 residues long. Trimming removed 5 bases from V and 8 bases from J, with 16 bases in between. Researchers reported sorting CD4+ naive, central memory, regulatory and stem cell-like memory cells via CD45RO/CCR7/CD25/CD127/CD95/CD27. The sequencing input was naive CD4+ T cells from blood. The gene calls are TRBV6-5 and TRBJ2-1; D perhaps matches TRBD2 (6 bases). The sequence derives from a man younger than 40 with type 1 diabetes. In DNA form, the CDR3 reads TGTGCCAGCAGTCGCATGGGGGGAGTCGATGAGCAGTTCTTC. As protein: CASSRMGGVDEQFF.